This T cell receptor beta chain was obtained from a study of CD8 T cells in Susac syndrome (dated by TCRdb to about 2019). Broadly, across the study: Repertoire sequencing was used to test whether CD8+ T cell activation and differentiation in Susac syndrome was antigen driven.

RNA was extracted using the RNeasy kit, and about 0.5 to 1 ug of the RNA was reverse transcribed with random hexamers. The immunoSEQ multiplex PCR assay, which covers 54 Vbeta and 13 Jbeta segments, was used to amplify TCR beta CDR3 regions. To correct PCR amplification bias, a synthetic template baseline was used for both primer optimization and computational correction. Processing in the source paper ran as follows. Only productive sequences were kept, with reads annotated to V, D and J genes according to IMGT and analyzed in immunoSEQ Analyzer. Clonality was computed as one minus Shannon entropy normalized by log2 of the number of productive unique sequences. Public and private clones were assessed among the 100 most prevalent clones of each patient and control. Clones were defined as Susac-specific when absent from the healthy and MS cohorts, from over a thousand published viral clones and from other ImmuneACCESS disease sequences. Using fastp at Q25 and MiXCR, TCRdb reprocessed the public reads and kept productive beta chains. Duplicate CDR3 protein sequences are folded into a single record with the most common DNA and genes. What appears here as the V and J calls and clone size reflects TCRdb's work, not the paper's. The sample profile shows tens of thousands of distinct CDR3 sequences; over 95% of them were found once. The ten most abundant clones make up around 0.11% of the sample.

Based on the germline V gene, the CDR1 and CDR2 sequences are LGHNT and FRNRAP. Cut back by 5 bases and 6 bases, the V and J ends lie 16 bases apart. The CDR3 has 14 amino acids, counting the end cysteine and phenylalanine. Just the 42-base CDR3 DNA is kept, in frame starting at base 1. As regards this clonotype: The antigen this receptor binds is unknown. One base away there is no much larger clone; base qualities are not given.

Peripheral blood CD8+ and CD4+ T cells from healthy donors, Susac syndrome patients and multiple sclerosis patients were profiled by high-throughput TCR beta sequencing. The multiple sclerosis controls were treatment-naive patients whose relapsing-remitting disease, either stable or active, fulfilled the revised McDonald criteria. Bulk CD8+ and CD4+ T cells were purified magnetically by negative isolation, whereas CD8+ TEMRA cells were enriched by FACS. Blood was drawn into EDTA tubes, processed within 24 hours, and PBMCs were isolated by density gradient centrifugation. PBMCs intended for TCR sequencing were cryopreserved in liquid nitrogen and were subsequently thawed in a 37 degrees C water bath. The sorted or isolated CD4+, CD8+ and CD8+ TEMRA cells had a purity of 90% or higher. The research as a whole found: The study acknowledged that relatively few individuals were included in the TCR sequencing and HLA analysis.

This clonotype originated in a human donor with multiple sclerosis. Recombination linked TRBV12-5 to TRBJ1-2; the D region possibly corresponds to TRBD1 (5 bases align). The sample taken for sequencing was CD4+ T cells from PBMCs. The CDR3 corresponds to CASGPPTGGDGYTF. The nucleotide sequence reads as follows: TGTGCTAGTGGTCCTCCAACAGGAGGGGATGGCTACACCTTC.